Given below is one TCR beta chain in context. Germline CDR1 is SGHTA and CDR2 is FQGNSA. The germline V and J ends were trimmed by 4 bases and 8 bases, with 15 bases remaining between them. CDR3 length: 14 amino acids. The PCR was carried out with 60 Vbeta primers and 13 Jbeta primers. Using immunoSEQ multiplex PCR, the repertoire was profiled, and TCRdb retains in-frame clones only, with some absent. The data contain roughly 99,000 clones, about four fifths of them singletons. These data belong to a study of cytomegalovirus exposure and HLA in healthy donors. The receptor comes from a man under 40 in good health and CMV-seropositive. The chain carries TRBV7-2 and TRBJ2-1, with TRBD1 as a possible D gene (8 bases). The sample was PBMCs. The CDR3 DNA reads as TGTGCCAGCAGCTACAGGGGGGGAATCGATGAGCAGTTCTTC. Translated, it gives CASSYRGGIDEQFF.